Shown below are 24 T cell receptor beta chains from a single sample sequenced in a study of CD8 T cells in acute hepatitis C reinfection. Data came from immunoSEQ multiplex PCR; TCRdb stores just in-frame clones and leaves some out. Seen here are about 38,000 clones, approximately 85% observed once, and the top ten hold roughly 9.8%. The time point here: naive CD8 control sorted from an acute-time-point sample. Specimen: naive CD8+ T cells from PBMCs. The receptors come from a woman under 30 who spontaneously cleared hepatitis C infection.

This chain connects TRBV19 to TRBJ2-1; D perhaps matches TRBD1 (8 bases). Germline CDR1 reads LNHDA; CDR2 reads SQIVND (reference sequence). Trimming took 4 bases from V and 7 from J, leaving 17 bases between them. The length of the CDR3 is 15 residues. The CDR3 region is CASSTTGGRANEQFF. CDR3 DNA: TGTGCCAGTAGTACTACAGGGGGGAGGGCGAATGAGCAGTTCTTC.

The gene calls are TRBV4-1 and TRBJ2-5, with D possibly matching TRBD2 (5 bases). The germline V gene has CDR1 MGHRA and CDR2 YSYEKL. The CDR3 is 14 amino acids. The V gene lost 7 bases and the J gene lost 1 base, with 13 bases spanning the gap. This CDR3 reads CASKVRDGQETQYF. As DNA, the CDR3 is TGCGCCAGCAAGGTGAGGGATGGCCAAGAGACCCAGTACTTC.

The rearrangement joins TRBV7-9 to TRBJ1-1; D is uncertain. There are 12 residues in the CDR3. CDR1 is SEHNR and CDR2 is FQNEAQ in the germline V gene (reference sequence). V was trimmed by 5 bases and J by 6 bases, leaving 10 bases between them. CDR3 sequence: CASSAYWAEAFF. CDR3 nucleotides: TGTGCCAGCAGCGCCTATTGGGCTGAAGCTTTCTTT.

The DNA of the CDR3 is TGTGCCAGCAGTTGGTCAGAACAGGCCGGGGCTTTCTTT. Encoded protein: CASSWSEQAGAFF. J is TRBJ1-1 and V is TRBV27; the D gene is possibly TRBD1 (5 bases). V shed 4 bases and J shed 11 bases, with 17 bases lying between them. CDR3 length equals 13 residues. Germline values: CDR1 MNHEY, CDR2 SMNVEV (reference sequence).

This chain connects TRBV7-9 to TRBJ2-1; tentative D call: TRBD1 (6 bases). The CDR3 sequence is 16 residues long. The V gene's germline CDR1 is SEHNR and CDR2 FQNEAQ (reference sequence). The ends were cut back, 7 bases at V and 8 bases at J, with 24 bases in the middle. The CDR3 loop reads CASTSGQKLYNDEQFF. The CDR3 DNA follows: TGTGCCAGCACCTCAGGACAGAAGCTTTACAATGATGAGCAGTTCTTC.

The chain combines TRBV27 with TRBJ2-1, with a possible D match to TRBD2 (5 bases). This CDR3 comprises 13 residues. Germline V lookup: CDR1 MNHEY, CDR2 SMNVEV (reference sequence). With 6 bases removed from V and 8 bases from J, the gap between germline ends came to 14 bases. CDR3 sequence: CASRAVIGDEQFF. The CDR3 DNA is TGTGCCAGCAGGGCGGTGATCGGGGATGAGCAGTTCTTC.

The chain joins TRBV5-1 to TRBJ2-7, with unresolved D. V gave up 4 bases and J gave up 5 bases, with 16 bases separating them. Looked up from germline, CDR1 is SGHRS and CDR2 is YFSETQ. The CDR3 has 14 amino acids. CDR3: CASSPGEGYNEQYF. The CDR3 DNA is TGCGCCAGCAGCCCCGGAGAAGGCTACAACGAGCAGTACTTC.

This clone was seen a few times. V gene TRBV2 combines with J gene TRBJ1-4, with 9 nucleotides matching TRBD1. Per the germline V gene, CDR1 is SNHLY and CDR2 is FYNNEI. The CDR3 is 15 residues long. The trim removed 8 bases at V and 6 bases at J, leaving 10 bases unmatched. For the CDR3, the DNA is TGTGCCAGCCGGGGACAGGGTACGGGGGATGAAAAACTGTTTTTT. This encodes CASRGQGTGDEKLFF. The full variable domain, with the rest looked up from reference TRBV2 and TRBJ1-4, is EPEVTQTPSHQVTQMGQEVILRCVPISNHLYFYWYRQILGQKVEFLVSFYNNEISEKSEIFDDQFSVERPDGSNFTLKIRSTKLEDSAMYFCASRGQGTGDEKLFFGSGTQLSVL.

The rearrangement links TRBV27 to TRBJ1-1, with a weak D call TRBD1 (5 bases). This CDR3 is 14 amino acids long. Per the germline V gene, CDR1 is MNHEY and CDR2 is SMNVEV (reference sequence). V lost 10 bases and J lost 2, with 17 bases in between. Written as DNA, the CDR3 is TGTGCCACCGGGGAGGGACCGAGTAACACTGAAGCTTTCTTT. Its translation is CATGEGPSNTEAFF.

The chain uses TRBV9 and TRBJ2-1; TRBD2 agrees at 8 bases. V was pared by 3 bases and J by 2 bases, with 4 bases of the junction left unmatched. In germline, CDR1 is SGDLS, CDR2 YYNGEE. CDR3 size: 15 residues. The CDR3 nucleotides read TGTGCCAGCAGCGAACTAGCGGAGCCCTACAATGAGCAGTTCTTC. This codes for CASSELAEPYNEQFF. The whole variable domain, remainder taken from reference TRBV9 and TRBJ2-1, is DSGVTQTPKHLITATGQRVTLRCSPRSGDLSVYWYQQSLDQGLQFLIQYYNGEERAKGNILERFSAQQFPDLHSELNLSSLELGDSALYFCASSELAEPYNEQFFGPGTRLTVL.

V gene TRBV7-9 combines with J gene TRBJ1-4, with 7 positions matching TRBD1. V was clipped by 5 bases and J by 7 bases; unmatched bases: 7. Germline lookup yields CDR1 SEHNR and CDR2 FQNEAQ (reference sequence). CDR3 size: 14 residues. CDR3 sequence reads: CASSNRQGPEKLFF. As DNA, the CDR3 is TGTGCCAGCAGCAATAGACAGGGACCTGAAAAACTGTTTTTT.

The CDR3 DNA is TGTGCCAGCAGCAAAACCCGGGACAGAGGCTATGGCTACACCTTC. This translates into CASSKTRDRGYGYTF. The chain carries TRBV21-1 and TRBJ1-2; the table's D call of TRBD1 was not tested on the DNA. TRBV21-1 counts as a pseudogene. This CDR3 region has 15 residues.

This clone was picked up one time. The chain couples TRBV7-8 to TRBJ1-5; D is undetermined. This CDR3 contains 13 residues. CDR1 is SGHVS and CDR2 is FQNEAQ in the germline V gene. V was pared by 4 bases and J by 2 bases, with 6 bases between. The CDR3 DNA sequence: TGTGCCAGCAGCTATGCGGGCAATCAGCCCCAGCATTTT. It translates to CASSYAGNQPQHF.

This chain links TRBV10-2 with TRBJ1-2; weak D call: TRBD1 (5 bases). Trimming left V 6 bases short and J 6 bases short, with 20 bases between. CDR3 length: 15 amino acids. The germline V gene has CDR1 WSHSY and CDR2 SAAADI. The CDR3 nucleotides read TGCGCCAGCAGCACATTCAGGGAATCAATAGATGGCTACACCTTC. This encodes CASSTFRESIDGYTF.

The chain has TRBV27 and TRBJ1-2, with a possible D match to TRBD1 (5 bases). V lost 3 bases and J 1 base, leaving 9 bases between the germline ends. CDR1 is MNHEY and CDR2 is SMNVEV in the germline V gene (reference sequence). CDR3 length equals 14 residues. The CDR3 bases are TGTGCCAGCAGTTTGGGGCAGTTTAACTATGGCTACACCTTC. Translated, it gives CASSLGQFNYGYTF.

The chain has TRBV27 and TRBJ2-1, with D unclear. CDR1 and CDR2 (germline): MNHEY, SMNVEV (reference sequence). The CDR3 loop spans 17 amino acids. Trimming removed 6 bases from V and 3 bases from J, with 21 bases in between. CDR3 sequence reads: CASSYLNGLSGYNEQFF. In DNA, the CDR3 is TGTGCCAGCAGCTACCTAAACGGGCTATCGGGCTACAATGAGCAGTTCTTC.

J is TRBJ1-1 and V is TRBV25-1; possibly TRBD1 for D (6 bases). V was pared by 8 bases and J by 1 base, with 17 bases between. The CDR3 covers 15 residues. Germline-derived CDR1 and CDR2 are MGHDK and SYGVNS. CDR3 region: CASGTTGWGNTEAFF. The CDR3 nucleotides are TGTGCCAGCGGGACCACAGGGTGGGGGAACACTGAAGCTTTCTTT.

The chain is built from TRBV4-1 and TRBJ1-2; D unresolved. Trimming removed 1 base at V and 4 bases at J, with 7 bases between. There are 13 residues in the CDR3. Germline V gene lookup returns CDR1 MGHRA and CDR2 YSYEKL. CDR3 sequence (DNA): TGCGCCAGCAGCCAAGCCCTGGCCTATGGCTACACCTTC. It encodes CASSQALAYGYTF.

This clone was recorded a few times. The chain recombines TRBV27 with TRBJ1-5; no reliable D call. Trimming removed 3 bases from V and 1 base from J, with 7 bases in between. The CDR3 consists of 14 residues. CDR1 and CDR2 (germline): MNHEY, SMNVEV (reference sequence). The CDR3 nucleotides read TGTGCCAGCAGTTTGAAGGCAAGCAATCAGCCCCAGCATTTT. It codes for CASSLKASNQPQHF.

CDR3 loop: CASSLTAGRYNEQFF. The CDR3 DNA sequence: TGTGCCAGCAGCCTAACGGCGGGGCGTTACAATGAGCAGTTCTTC. The V gene is TRBV11-2, the J gene TRBJ2-1; D is perhaps TRBD2 (6 bases). With 5 bases removed from V and 4 bases from J, the gap between germline ends came to 15 bases. The CDR3 sequence is 15 residues long. The V gene's germline CDR1 is SGHAT and CDR2 FQNNGV. The entire variable domain, with the rest obtained from reference TRBV11-2 and TRBJ2-1, is as follows: EAGVAQSPRYKIIEKRQSVAFWCNPISGHATLYWYQQILGQGPKLLIQFQNNGVVDDSQLPKDRFSAERLKGVDSTLKIQPAKLEDSAVYLCASSLTAGRYNEQFFGPGTRLTVL.

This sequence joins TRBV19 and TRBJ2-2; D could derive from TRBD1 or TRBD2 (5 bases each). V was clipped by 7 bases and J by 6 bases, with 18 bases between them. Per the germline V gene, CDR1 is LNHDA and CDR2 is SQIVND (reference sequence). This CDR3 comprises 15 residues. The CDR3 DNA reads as TGTGCCAGTACCCTGGGCGAGGGGATGGCCGGGGAGCTGTTTTTT. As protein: CASTLGEGMAGELFF.

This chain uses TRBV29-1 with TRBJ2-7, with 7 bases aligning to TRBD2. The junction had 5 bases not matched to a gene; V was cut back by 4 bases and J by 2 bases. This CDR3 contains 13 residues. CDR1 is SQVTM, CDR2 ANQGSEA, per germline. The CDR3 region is CSVVGGSTYEQYF. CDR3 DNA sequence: TGCAGCGTTGTGGGAGGGTCCACCTACGAGCAGTACTTC.

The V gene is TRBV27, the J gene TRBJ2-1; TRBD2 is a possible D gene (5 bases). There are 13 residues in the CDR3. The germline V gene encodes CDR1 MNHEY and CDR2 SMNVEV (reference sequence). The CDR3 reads CVSGQRGYNEQFF. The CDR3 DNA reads TGTGTTTCGGGCCAGAGAGGGTACAATGAGCAGTTCTTC.

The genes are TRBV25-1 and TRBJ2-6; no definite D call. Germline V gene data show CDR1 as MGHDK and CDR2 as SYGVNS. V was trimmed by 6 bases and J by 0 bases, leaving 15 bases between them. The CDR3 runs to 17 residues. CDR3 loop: CASRNPWTGSGANVLTF. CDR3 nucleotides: TGTGCCAGCAGGAACCCCTGGACGGGCTCTGGGGCCAACGTCCTGACTTTC.